This T cell receptor beta chain was documented in a study of cytomegalovirus exposure and HLA in healthy donors. General observations from the study: Several of the most significant clusters appeared linked to common viral pathogens, based on a later analysis.

With respect to this clone: The antigen is undetermined.

PCR employed 60 Vbeta and 13 Jbeta primers. Profiling relied on immunoSEQ multiplex PCR, and the TCRdb table lists in-frame clones only, not all of them. The table records 200,000 to 250,000 clones, around 73% of them present only once. V dropped 1 base and J dropped 1 base, with 5 bases sitting between them. Germline V gene sequence: CDR1 SGHNT, CDR2 YYREEE (reference sequence). The CDR3 runs 13 residues. Sequencing was carried out using PBMCs. This clonotype originated in a male donor in good health and CMV-seronegative. V gene TRBV5-4 combines with J gene TRBJ1-1; D perhaps matches TRBD1 (5 bases). The CDR3: CASSLRGNTEAFF. The CDR3 coding sequence is TGTGCCAGCAGCTTGAGGGGGAACACTGAAGCTTTCTTT.